Below, one T cell receptor (beta chain) is given with its context. Its antigen is currently not known. Nothing much larger sits one base from this clone, and base qualities are not available. The immunoSEQ hsTCRB assay version 4 in survey mode was used to sequence TCRbeta repertoires from genomic DNA. Genomic DNA was diluted to around 10 ng/uL, and up to about 1 ug per sample was used for TCRbeta sequencing. In the source study's methods: TCRbeta data analysis was done in ImmunoSeq Analyzer 3.0, and diversity was calculated on productive nucleotide rearrangements. The improved Chao index was used to estimate lower-bound TCR diversity, and the Gini coefficient was used to estimate clonality using the Immunarch R package. Different nucleotide rearrangements encoding the same CDR3beta amino acid sequence were counted as distinct clonotypes. Differential abundance analysis found TCRbeta sequences that were significantly enriched in antigen-responding cells compared with anti-CD3/anti-CD28-activated cells. Using predicted peptide-MHC specificity as the basis, GLIPH2 grouped TCRs into clusters, both for each participant individually and for the merged data sets that combined participants. TCRdb took this table from immuneACCESS and kept in-frame rearrangements with V and J called. Such tables lack part of the clones; where checked against another copy, unresolved V genes explain under half of the gap, and the rest is unexplained. Clone size and V and J calls were adopted from that table, with D and trimming inferred from the DNA. The sample records approximately 35,000 clones, approximately 85% of which are singletons. The leading ten clones occupy 0.85% to 1% of the sample.

The CDR1 and CDR2 encoded by the germline V gene are MGHRA and YSYEKL. Taken from cysteine to phenylalanine, the CDR3 has 14 residues. Solely the CDR3 DNA is kept, with 42 bases framed from the first base. The junction shows trimming of 5 bases on V and 5 bases on J, plus 15 bases between the germline ends. The sample's treatment or condition, from its label and the paper: suppressive antiretroviral therapy. A pool of overlapping 15-mer peptides from HIV-1 Gag, at 1 ug per peptide per mL, was used to stimulate the cells. Memory populations depleted of antigen-responding cells were obtained by sorting nonresponding CD40L-negative CD69-negative CD45RO-high memory CD4+ T cells. Participants were HIV-1-infected adults who started suppressive ART during chronic infection. Plasma HIV-1 RNA had been undetectable (below 50 copies/mL) in participants for at least 4 years. To be included, a participant needed positive CMV serology and a CD4+ T cell count above 400 cells/uL. Before stimulation, PBMCs were isolated using density centrifugation and depleted of CD8+ T cells. For roughly 18 hours, CD8-depleted PBMCs were stimulated with anti-CD28/CD49d costimulation, a CD40-blocking antibody, and enfuvirtide, which was added to prevent new infections. Cell sorting was performed on a Beckman Coulter MoFlo Legacy or XDP sorter, and dead cells were excluded with propidium iodide. For samples with more than one million cells, genomic DNA was extracted with the QIAamp DNA Mini Kit, and for all other samples the Quick-DNA Microprep Kit was used.

This sample was included in a study of persistence of HIV-infected CD4 T cells (dated by TCRdb to the early 2020s). Context from the whole study: The study isolated CMV- and HIV-1 Gag-responding CD4+ T cells from ART-treated individuals to examine antigen-driven clonal expansion of HIV-1-infected cells. Suppressive ART had been received by participants for a median of roughly eight years. Apart from a couple of participants who underwent leukapheresis at a single time point, peripheral blood samples of up to about 180 mL were collected from participants at multiple time points. The clonality of all cells in each sorted population was assessed by TCRbeta sequencing, whereas the clonality of infected cells was assessed by proviral sequencing. For the TCR cluster analysis across participants, 8 or 9 participants were included for CMV and more than five participants for Gag. Overall study results and their limits: Enrichment of degenerate expanded CDR3beta sequences was found in antigen-responding cells, suggesting convergent selection of CD4+ responses to CMV and Gag. Within the same sorted populations, TCR oligoclonality correlated with proviral oligoclonality. Few individuals were included in the study, and only a limited range of antigens was tested. Bulk TCR analyses could not be restricted to the rare CMV-responding cells that actually carried HIV-1 proviruses. Significantly lower TCRbeta richness was observed in CMV- and Gag-responding cells than in anti-CD3/anti-CD28-responding cells, and higher oligoclonality was observed in CMV-responding cells than in CD3/CD28-stimulated and Gag-responding cells.

The clonotype originates from an adult with HIV. The donor label of this sample is uncertain. The receptor chain draws on TRBV4-1 and TRBJ1-1, with TRBD1 tentatively as D gene (6 bases match). The specimen comprised cultured CD4+ T cells from PBMCs, sampled from a patient who received antiretroviral therapy. The cell subset or site label, read with the paper, signifies: CD40L-CD69- CD45RO-high memory CD4 T cells not responding to Gag peptides. The bases read TGCGCCAGCAGCACAAACAGGGCCGGGACTGAAGCTTTCTTT. Its protein product is CASSTNRAGTEAFF.